The T cell receptor beta chain under discussion was sequenced for a study of blood T cell repertoires in COVID-19 (dated by TCRdb to 2019 to 2021). About the full investigation: The collaborator samples originated in the United States, Italy and Spain and spanned the acute and convalescent phases of COVID-19. The material from the prospective study consisted of cDNA or gDNA derived from T cells, B-cell-depleted T cells, or PBMCs. The dataset comprised deeply sampled blood TCRbeta repertoires from subjects exposed to, actively infected with, or recovered from COVID-19. The repertoires were released in a freely available public database meant as a resource for research on the immune response to SARS-CoV-2. Samples were obtained from the ongoing ImmuneRACE study (first 160 participants) and from about 1,300 subjects provided by 6 global collaborators. Nearly every sample came with metadata listing a de-identified subject ID, COVID-19 status, age in years and sex. Where HLA class I and class II types were available, the types were taken from metadata supplied by the sample provider, not from assay-based typing. On the study overall, not on this receptor specifically: The amount of clinical and demographic metadata varied by source and participant and was provided uncurated.

Whole blood was collected in K2EDTA tubes by collaborating institutions according to the institutions' own protocols. For TCRbeta analysis, collaborator samples were shipped as frozen whole blood, as isolated PBMCs, or as DNA extracted from either sample type. Counted from cysteine to phenylalanine, this CDR3 has 15 amino acids. Left in the record is the CDR3 DNA by itself, 45 bases read in frame from the first base. CDR1 MDHEN and CDR2 SYDVKM were looked up in the germline V gene. For this chain, trimming is 2 bases at the V end and 1 base at the J end, and the number of junction bases without a gene match is 2. TCRbeta CDR3 regions were amplified from genomic DNA by means of the immunoSEQ Assay, a bias-controlled multiplex PCR. In the original analysis: Nucleated cell counts per sample were estimated from amplification of reference gene primers within the assay. To quantify the absolute abundance of each unique TCRbeta CDR3 rearrangement, sequence reads were collapsed and filtered. For each sample, productive Simpson clonality was calculated by taking the square root of Simpson's diversity index across productive rearrangements. The immuneACCESS repertoire file appears here via TCRdb, limited to in-frame rearrangements. These files lack a portion of the clones; in checked studies, under half of the deficit traces to unresolved V genes, and the cause of the others is not known. The V and J calls and clone size were taken over from that table, and D and trimming were inferred from the DNA. This sample is represented by about 140,000 clones; approximately 83% of them were singletons. Under 5% of the sample lies in the top ten.

This clone was detected only once. There is no known antigen for this receptor. One base away there is no much larger clone; base qualities are not given. Sequencing input: peripheral blood. The chain employs TRBV28 and TRBJ2-7; 10 bases in between match TRBD2. This receptor was identified in a woman aged 55-69 years with acute or convalescent COVID-19. CDR3 reads: CASSLLAGVSYEQYF. In nucleotides, the sequence is TGTGCCAGCAGTTTACTAGCGGGAGTGTCCTACGAGCAGTACTTC.